The 4 T cell receptor beta chains below all came from one sample that was sequenced in a study of T cells in localized non-small cell lung cancer. TCRdb's copy holds only in-frame clones and misses some; the assay was immunoSEQ multiplex PCR. The repertoire holds 1,500 to 2,000 clones, approximately 40% seen once, with 8% to 10% in the top ten. The source was lung tumor tissue, collected before any cancer treatment. The receptor set was obtained from a woman aged 35 to 69 with stage I lung adenocarcinoma.

The chain links TRBV19 to TRBJ2-1; D is uncertain. This CDR3 spans 13 amino acids. Trimming shortened V by 3 bases and J by 2 bases, and 5 bases separated the two germline ends. Germline V gene lookup returns CDR1 LNHDA and CDR2 SQIVND (reference sequence). This CDR3 is CASSMVAYNEQFF. The DNA for the CDR3 is TGTGCCAGTAGTATGGTTGCCTACAATGAGCAGTTCTTC.

V gene TRBV15 combines with J gene TRBJ2-3; tentatively, D is TRBD2 (5 bases). Per the germline V gene, CDR1 is LNHNV and CDR2 is YYDKDF (reference sequence). The V end was cut by 0 bases, the J end by 3 bases, with 10 bases between. The CDR3 sequence is 15 residues long. In DNA form, the CDR3 reads TGTGCCACCAGCAGAGAACGGGAATGGACAGATACGCAGTATTTT. It is translated as CATSREREWTDTQYF. The full variable domain, in which reference TRBV15 and TRBJ2-3 provide the parts outside the CDR3, is DAMVIQNPRYQVTQFGKPVTLSCSQTLNHNVMYWYQQKSSQAPKLLFHYYDKDFNNEADTPDNFQSRRPNTSFCFLDIRSPGLGDTAMYLCATSREREWTDTQYFGPGTRLTVL.

This clone is medium-sized by share. The V and J genes are TRBV11-3 and TRBJ1-5, with a tentative D call TRBD1 (5 bases). CDR3 length equals 14 residues. Deletions cut 3 bases from V and 3 bases from J, with 9 bases between. Germline CDR1 SGHNT, CDR2 YENEEA. As DNA, the CDR3 is TGTGCCAGCAGCTTGTGGGGACTCAATCAGCCCCAGCATTTT. Amino acids: CASSLWGLNQPQHF. The complete variable domain, with remaining parts taken from reference TRBV11-3 and TRBJ1-5, reads EAGVVQSPRYKIIEKKQPVAFWCNPISGHNTLYWYLQNLGQGPELLIRYENEEAVDDSQLPKDRFSAERLKGVDSTLKIQPAELGDSAVYLCASSLWGLNQPQHFGDGTRLSIL.

By proportion, this clone is medium-sized. The chain has TRBV6-8 and TRBJ2-5, with D possibly TRBD2 on 6 matching bases. V gave up 5 bases and J gave up 2 bases, with 12 bases separating them. The CDR3 runs 14 residues. Germline values: CDR1 MNHGY, CDR2 SAAAGT. The CDR3 DNA reads as TGTGCCAGCAGTACGGGGACTTCTCAAGAGACCCAGTACTTC. Its translation: CASSTGTSQETQYF.